The rows below give T cell receptor beta chains drawn from one sample of a study of human T cells and chemical hapten exposure. TCRdb reprocessed the RACE reads with MiXCR, giving one entry per CDR3 protein. The data show about 73,000 distinct CDR3 sequences, with 8.5% to 9% seen just once and around 3.6% held by the top ten. The specimen was whole blood, collected in connection with sensitization to the hapten diphenylcyclopropenone (DPC). These receptors were obtained from a woman aged 45-65 years with alopecia areata. Some clones in this sample may be carry-over from other donors' samples. The CDR3 runs from the conserved cysteine through the conserved F or W. The D gene is left open where the match is weak. Clone size is stated in some rows and not others, as once, few, many or a class when expanded.

j_gene: TRBJ2-5
d_gene: TRBD2
v_gene: TRBV20-1
abundance: -
CDR3nt: TGCAGCACCTTAGCGGGGGGCCAAGAGACCCAGTACTTC
CDR3aa: CSTLAGGQETQYF

j_gene: TRBJ1-1
d_gene: TRBD1
v_gene: TRBV5-1
abundance: -
CDR3nt: TGCGCCAGCAGCTTAACAGGGGACCTGAACACTGAAGCTTTCTTT
CDR3aa: CASSLTGDLNTEAFF

j_gene: TRBJ1-5
d_gene: TRBD1
v_gene: TRBV20-1
abundance: -
CDR3nt: TGCAGTGCCTTTACCCGGACAGGGGAAGGGCAGCCCCAGCATTTT
CDR3aa: CSAFTRTGEGQPQHF

j_gene: TRBJ2-4
d_gene: -
v_gene: TRBV28
abundance: few
CDR3nt: TGTGCCAGCAGTTTTACAGGGTCCAACAACATTCAGTACTTC
CDR3aa: CASSFTGSNNIQYF

j_gene: TRBJ2-5
d_gene: TRBD2
v_gene: TRBV20-1
abundance: few
CDR3nt: TGCAGTGCTAGAGATCTTTTAACTAGCGCGTACCAAGAGACCCAGTACTTC
CDR3aa: CSARDLLTSAYQETQYF

j_gene: TRBJ1-6
d_gene: -
v_gene: TRBV2
abundance: few
CDR3nt: TGTGCCAGCAGTAACCGGGGCAATTATAATTCACCCCTCCACTTT
CDR3aa: CASSNRGNYNSPLHF

j_gene: TRBJ2-7
d_gene: -
v_gene: TRBV5-1
abundance: few
CDR3nt: TGCGCCAGCAGCTTGAATCGGGGAAGCAACTACGAGCAGTACTTC
CDR3aa: CASSLNRGSNYEQYF

j_gene: TRBJ2-3
d_gene: -
v_gene: TRBV30
abundance: few
CDR3nt: TGTGCCTGGAGTCCACACCGCGGGTTAGATACGCAGTATTTT
CDR3aa: CAWSPHRGLDTQYF

j_gene: TRBJ1-6
d_gene: -
v_gene: TRBV21-1
abundance: -
CDR3nt: TGTGCCAGCGTCGGGGCCGTAAGCTCCTATAATTCACCCCTCAACTTT
CDR3aa: CASVGAVSSYNSPLNF

j_gene: TRBJ1-3
d_gene: -
v_gene: TRBV19
abundance: -
CDR3nt: TGTGCCAGTAGTATGATTGTAAACTCTGGAAACACCATATATTTT
CDR3aa: CASSMIVNSGNTIYF

j_gene: TRBJ1-1
d_gene: -
v_gene: TRBV10-2
abundance: few
CDR3nt: TGCGCCAGCAGATATAGTGACACTGAAGCTTTCTTT
CDR3aa: CASRYSDTEAFF

j_gene: TRBJ2-4
d_gene: TRBD1
v_gene: TRBV12-3/TRBV12-4
abundance: few
CDR3nt: TGTGCCAGCAGTTTAGACAGGGGGGCAAACATTCAGTACTTC
CDR3aa: CASSLDRGANIQYF

j_gene: TRBJ1-2
d_gene: -
v_gene: TRBV2
abundance: -
CDR3nt: TGTGCCAGCAGTGAAGCGCCCCCCTCGAGGGGGTTTGCCTATGGCTACACCTTC
CDR3aa: CASSEAPPSRGFAYGYTF

j_gene: TRBJ1-2
d_gene: TRBD1
v_gene: TRBV7-9
abundance: many
CDR3nt: TGTGCCAGCAGCTTTACTGACAGGGGCCGGATGGGCTATGGCTACACCTTC
CDR3aa: CASSFTDRGRMGYGYTF

j_gene: TRBJ1-1
d_gene: -
v_gene: TRBV20-1
abundance: many
CDR3nt: TGCAGTGCTCTAATCAGGGCCCAGAACACTGAAGCTTTCTTT
CDR3aa: CSALIRAQNTEAFF

j_gene: TRBJ2-7
d_gene: TRBD1
v_gene: TRBV7-9
abundance: -
CDR3nt: TGTGCCAGCAGCTTAGAAATAGGGACAGCCTACGAGCAGTACTTC
CDR3aa: CASSLEIGTAYEQYF

j_gene: TRBJ1-2
d_gene: -
v_gene: TRBV28
abundance: many
CDR3nt: TGTGCCAGCAGTTTGTCGACAGCCTATGGCTACACCTTC
CDR3aa: CASSLSTAYGYTF